The rows below give T cell receptor beta chains drawn from one sample of a study of T-cell reconstitution after alpha-beta-depleted transplantation in children. TCRdb re-derived calls from the PCR reads in MiXCR, one entry per CDR3 protein. The sample lists approximately 4,600 distinct CDR3 sequences, approximately 27% occurring once. The material was PBMCs, mostly from graft donor cells, obtained 60 days after TCRalphabeta/CD19-depleted stem cell transplant. These receptors were taken from a male patient aged 2-10 years who had a stem cell transplant for acute lymphoblastic leukemia, so the T cells may come from the graft donor. The CDR3 runs from the conserved cysteine through the conserved F or W. The D gene is left open where the match is weak. Size is omitted from some rows. Given values are once, few, many or a class for expanded clones.

CDR3 DNA	CDR3 protein	D gene	clone size	V gene	J gene
TGTGCCAGCTTAGGCTACACTAACTATGGCTACACCTTC	CASLGYTNYGYTF	.	many	TRBV2	TRBJ1-2
TGTGCCAGCAGCGTAATCGGGTTACAAGAGACCCAGTACTTC	CASSVIGLQETQYF	.	many	TRBV5-6	TRBJ2-5
TGCAGTGCTAGAGATTGGGGTTCGGAAAGACAATACACAGATACGCAGTATTTT	CSARDWGSERQYTDTQYF	.	medium-sized	TRBV20-1	TRBJ2-3
TGTCTTGGGGGGGGCGGCTTAGGAAACACCATATATTTT	CLGGGGLGNTIYF	.	.	TRBV12-1	TRBJ1-3
TGTGCCAGCAGCCCAGAGTGGGACAATGAGCAGTTCTTC	CASSPEWDNEQFF	.	few	TRBV7-9	TRBJ2-1
TGTGCCAGCAGGCAAGGTGTCCAAATCCTCAGCTCTGGAAACACCATATATTTT	CASRQGVQILSSGNTIYF	.	many	TRBV7-9	TRBJ1-3
TGTGCCAGCAGCTTCGACCCCGGAATCGGTGAGCAGTTCTTC	CASSFDPGIGEQFF	.	medium-sized	TRBV7-2	TRBJ2-1
TGTGCCAGCAGTTTTCGGGCACGGCCGGGAGCCTTTCCAGATACGCAGTATTTT	CASSFRARPGAFPDTQYF	.	many	TRBV11-2	TRBJ2-3
TGTGCCAGCTTAGCGGGAGGCGGAGCTAACTATGGCTACACCTTC	CASLAGGGANYGYTF	.	many	TRBV7-9	TRBJ1-2
TGTGCCAGCAGCTTAAAATTAGCGGGAGTAAGCGAGCAGTACTTC	CASSLKLAGVSEQYF	TRBD2	many	TRBV7-9	TRBJ2-7
TGTGCCAGCAGCTTGGGGTGGTTAGAGACCCAGTACTTC	CASSLGWLETQYF	.	large	TRBV5-6	TRBJ2-5
TGTGCCAGCAGCTTAATGGGAGTGGGTTCACCCCTCCACTTT	CASSLMGVGSPLHF	.	many	TRBV7-9	TRBJ1-6
TGTGCCATCAGTGAGCAGAGACTAGCGGGACCTTCCAACACCGGGGAGCTGTTTTTT	CAISEQRLAGPSNTGELFF	TRBD2	many	TRBV10-3	TRBJ2-2
TGTGCCTCCTGCCTACCCTCTGATAGCGGCTCCTACAATGAGCAGTTCTTC	CASCLPSDSGSYNEQFF	.	.	TRBV3-1	TRBJ2-1
TGTGCCAGCAGCTTAGTCGGCCTCAATCAGCCCCAGCATTTT	CASSLVGLNQPQHF	.	many	TRBV7-9	TRBJ1-5
TGTGCCAGCAGCAAGGACAGTCCGATGAACACTGAAGCTTTCTTT	CASSKDSPMNTEAFF	.	many	TRBV5-4	TRBJ1-1
TGCGCCAGCAGCTTGCTCCGAGCGGGAGAAACCGGGGAGCTGTTTTTT	CASSLLRAGETGELFF	TRBD2	many	TRBV5-1	TRBJ2-2
TGTGCCAGCAGAATGGATTCGGGACAGGGAAGCGAGCAGTACTTC	CASRMDSGQGSEQYF	TRBD1	many	TRBV7-9	TRBJ2-7
TGCGCCAGCAGCTCCTCAAGCACAGGGACAGGCTACAATGAGCAGTTCTTC	CASSSSSTGTGYNEQFF	TRBD1	.	TRBV5-1	TRBJ2-1
TGTGCCAGCAGTCGACTAGGGATCTCCTACAATGAGCAGTTCTTC	CASSRLGISYNEQFF	.	many	TRBV7-9	TRBJ2-1
TGTGCCAGCTCACCACGGGTGCCAAACTATGGCTACACCTTC	CASSPRVPNYGYTF	.	many	TRBV18	TRBJ1-2
TGTGCCAGCAGTCCGGGGACTAGCGGATCCTACGAGCAGTACTTC	CASSPGTSGSYEQYF	TRBD2	many	TRBV28	TRBJ2-7
TGTGCCATCAGTGAGTCGGTGGGAGTGCAGCCCCAGCATTTT	CAISESVGVQPQHF	.	many	TRBV10-3	TRBJ1-5
TGTGCCAGCAGCTCTAGCGGGAGGGCCCAGGAGCAGTTCTTC	CASSSSGRAQEQFF	TRBD2	many	TRBV7-9	TRBJ2-1
TGCAGTGCAAAGGCTCCGGGTTTGTCCCAGCATTTT	CSAKAPGLSQHF	.	once	TRBV20-1	TRBJ1-5
TGCAGCGTTGGGGCAGTAAGAAGGAACACTGAAGCTTTCTTT	CSVGAVRRNTEAFF	.	.	TRBV29-1	TRBJ1-1
TGTGCCAGCAGCCTTAGCGGGAGGGAAACAGATACGCAGTATTTT	CASSLSGRETDTQYF	TRBD2	many	TRBV7-9	TRBJ2-3
TGTGCCAGCAGCAAAGTAAAACCAGGGGAGTCCTACGAGCAGTACTTC	CASSKVKPGESYEQYF	.	many	TRBV21-1	TRBJ2-7
TGTGCCAGCAGCCGAGGGGAGGGGCGCGGGACCGGGGAGCTGTTTTTT	CASSRGEGRGTGELFF	TRBD2	many	TRBV7-9	TRBJ2-2
TGCGCCAGCAGCCAAGAGGGTTCAGGGGGCACTGAAGCTTTCTTT	CASSQEGSGGTEAFF	TRBD1	few	TRBV4-1	TRBJ1-1
TGTGCCAGCAGCTTTGGGTTTACAGACGCTAACTATGGCTACACCTTC	CASSFGFTDANYGYTF	.	many	TRBV11-2	TRBJ1-2